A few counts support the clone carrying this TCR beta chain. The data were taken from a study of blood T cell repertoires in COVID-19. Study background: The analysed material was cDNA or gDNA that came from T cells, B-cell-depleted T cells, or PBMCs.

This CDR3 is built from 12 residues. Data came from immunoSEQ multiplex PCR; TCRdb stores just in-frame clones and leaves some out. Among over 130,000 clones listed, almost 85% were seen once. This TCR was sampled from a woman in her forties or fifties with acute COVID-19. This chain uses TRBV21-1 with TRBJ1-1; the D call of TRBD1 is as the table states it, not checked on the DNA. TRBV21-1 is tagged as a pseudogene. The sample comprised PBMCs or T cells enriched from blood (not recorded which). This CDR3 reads CAHRGGPTEAFF. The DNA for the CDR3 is TGTGCCCATAGAGGGGGACCGACTGAAGCTTTCTTT.